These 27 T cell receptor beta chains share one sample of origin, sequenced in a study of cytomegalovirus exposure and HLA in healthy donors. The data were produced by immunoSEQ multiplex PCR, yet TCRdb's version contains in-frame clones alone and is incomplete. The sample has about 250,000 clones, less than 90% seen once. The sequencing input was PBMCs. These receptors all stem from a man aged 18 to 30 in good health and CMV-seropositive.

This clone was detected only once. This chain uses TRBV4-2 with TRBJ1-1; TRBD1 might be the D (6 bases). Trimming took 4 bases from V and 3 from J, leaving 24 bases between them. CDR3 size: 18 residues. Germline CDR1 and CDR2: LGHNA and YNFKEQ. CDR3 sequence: CASSPLKGRGSEYTEAFF. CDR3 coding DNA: TGTGCCAGCAGCCCACTGAAGGGGAGGGGGAGTGAGTACACTGAAGCTTTCTTT.

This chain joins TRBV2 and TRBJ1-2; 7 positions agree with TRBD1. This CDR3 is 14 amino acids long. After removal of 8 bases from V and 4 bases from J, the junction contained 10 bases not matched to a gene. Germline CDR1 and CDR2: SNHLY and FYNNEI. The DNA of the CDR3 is TGTGCCAGCTTTCAGTTGAGGGGGCTCTATGGCTACACCTTC. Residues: CASFQLRGLYGYTF.

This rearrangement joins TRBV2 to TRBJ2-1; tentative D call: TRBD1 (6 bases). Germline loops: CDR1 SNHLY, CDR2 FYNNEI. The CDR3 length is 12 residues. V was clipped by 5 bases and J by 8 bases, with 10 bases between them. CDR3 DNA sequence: TGTGCCAGCAGTTTGGACAGTTATGAGCAGTTCTTC. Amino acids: CASSLDSYEQFF.

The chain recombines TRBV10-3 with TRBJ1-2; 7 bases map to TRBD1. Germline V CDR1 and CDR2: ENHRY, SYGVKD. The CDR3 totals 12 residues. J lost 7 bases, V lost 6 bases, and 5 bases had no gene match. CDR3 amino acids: CAIRTGDGGYTF. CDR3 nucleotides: TGTGCCATCAGAACAGGGGATGGTGGCTACACCTTC.

The CDR3 here is CASRPKRRPASGVEQYF. The CDR3 nucleotides are TGTGCAAGTCGCCCGAAGAGGCGGCCGGCTAGCGGGGTCGAGCAGTACTTC. V gene TRBV12-2 combines with J gene TRBJ2-7; the table's D call, TRBD2, has no DNA check behind it. TRBV12-2 is a known pseudogene. The length of the CDR3 is 17 residues.

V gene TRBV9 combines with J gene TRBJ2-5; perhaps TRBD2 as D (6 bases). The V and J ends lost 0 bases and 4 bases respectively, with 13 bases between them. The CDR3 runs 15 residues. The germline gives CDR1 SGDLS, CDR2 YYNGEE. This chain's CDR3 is CASSVVGSRLETQYF. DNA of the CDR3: TGTGCCAGCAGCGTAGTCGGGAGTAGGTTAGAGACCCAGTACTTC.

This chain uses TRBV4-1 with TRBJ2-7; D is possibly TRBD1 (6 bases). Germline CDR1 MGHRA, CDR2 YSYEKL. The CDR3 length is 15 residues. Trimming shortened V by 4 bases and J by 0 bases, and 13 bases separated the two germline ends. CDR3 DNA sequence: TGCGCCAGCAGCCGGGGGACACATCCCTCCTACGAGCAGTACTTC. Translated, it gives CASSRGTHPSYEQYF.

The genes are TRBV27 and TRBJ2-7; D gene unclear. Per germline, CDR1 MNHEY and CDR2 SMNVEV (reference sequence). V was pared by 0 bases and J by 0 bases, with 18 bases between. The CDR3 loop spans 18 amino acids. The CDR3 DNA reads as TGTGCCAGCAGTTTATCGGTTACAGAGCCTATTTTCTCCTACGAGCAGTACTTC. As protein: CASSLSVTEPIFSYEQYF.

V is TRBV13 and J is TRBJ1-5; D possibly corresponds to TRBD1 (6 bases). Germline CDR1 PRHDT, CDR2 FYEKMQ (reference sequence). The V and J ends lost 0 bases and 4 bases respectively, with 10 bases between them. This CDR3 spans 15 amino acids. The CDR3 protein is CASSLGRGRNQPQHF. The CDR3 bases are TGTGCCAGCAGCTTAGGTCGGGGGCGGAATCAGCCCCAGCATTTT. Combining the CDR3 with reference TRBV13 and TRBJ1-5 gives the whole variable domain AAGVIQSPRHLIKEKRETATLKCYPIPRHDTVYWYQQGPGQDPQFLISFYEKMQSDKGSIPDRFSAQQFSDYHSELNMSSLELGDSALYFCASSLGRGRNQPQHFGDGTRLSIL.

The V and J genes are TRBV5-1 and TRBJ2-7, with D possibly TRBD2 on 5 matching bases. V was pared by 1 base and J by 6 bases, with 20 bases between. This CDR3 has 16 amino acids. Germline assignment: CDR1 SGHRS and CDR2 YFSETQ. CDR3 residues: CASSLQPGIGEGEQYF. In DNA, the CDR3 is TGCGCCAGCAGCTTGCAACCGGGAATAGGTGAAGGCGAGCAGTACTTC.

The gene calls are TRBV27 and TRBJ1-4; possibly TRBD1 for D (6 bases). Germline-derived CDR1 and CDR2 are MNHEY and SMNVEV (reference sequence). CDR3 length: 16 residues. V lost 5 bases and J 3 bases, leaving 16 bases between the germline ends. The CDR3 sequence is CASSLSTGSANEKLFF. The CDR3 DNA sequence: TGTGCCAGCAGTCTTAGCACAGGGTCAGCTAATGAAAAACTGTTTTTT.

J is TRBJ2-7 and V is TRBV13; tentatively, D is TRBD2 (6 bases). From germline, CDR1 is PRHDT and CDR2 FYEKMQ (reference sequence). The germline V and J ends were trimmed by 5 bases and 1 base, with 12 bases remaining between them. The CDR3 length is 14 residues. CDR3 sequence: CASSPAGTSYEQYF. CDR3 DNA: TGTGCCAGCAGCCCAGCGGGCACGTCCTACGAGCAGTACTTC. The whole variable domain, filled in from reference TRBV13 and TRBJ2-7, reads AAGVIQSPRHLIKEKRETATLKCYPIPRHDTVYWYQQGPGQDPQFLISFYEKMQSDKGSIPDRFSAQQFSDYHSELNMSSLELGDSALYFCASSPAGTSYEQYFGPGTRLTVT.

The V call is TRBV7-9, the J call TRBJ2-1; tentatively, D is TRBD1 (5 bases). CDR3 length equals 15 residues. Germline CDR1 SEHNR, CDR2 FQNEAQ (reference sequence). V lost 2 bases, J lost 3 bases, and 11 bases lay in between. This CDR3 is CASSLTPRDYNEQFF. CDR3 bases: TGTGCCAGCAGCTTAACCCCCAGGGACTACAATGAGCAGTTCTTC.

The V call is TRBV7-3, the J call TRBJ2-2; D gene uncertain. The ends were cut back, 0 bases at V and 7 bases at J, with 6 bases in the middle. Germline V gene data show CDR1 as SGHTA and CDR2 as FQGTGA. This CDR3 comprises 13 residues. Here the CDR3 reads CASSLTGNGELFF. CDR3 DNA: TGTGCCAGCAGCTTAACGGGGAACGGGGAGCTGTTTTTT.

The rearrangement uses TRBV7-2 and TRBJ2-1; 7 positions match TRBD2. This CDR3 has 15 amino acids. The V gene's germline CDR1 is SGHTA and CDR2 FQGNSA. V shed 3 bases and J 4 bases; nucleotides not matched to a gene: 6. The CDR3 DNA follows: TGTGCCAGCAGCTTTGGTCTAGCGGAGTACAATGAGCAGTTCTTC. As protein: CASSFGLAEYNEQFF.

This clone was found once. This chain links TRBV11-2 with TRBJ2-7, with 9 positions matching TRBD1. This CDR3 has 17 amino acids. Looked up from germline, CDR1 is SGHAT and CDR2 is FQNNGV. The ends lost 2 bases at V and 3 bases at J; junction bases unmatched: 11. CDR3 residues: CASSLTRGTGSDYEQYF. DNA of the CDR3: TGTGCCAGCAGCTTAACCAGGGGGACAGGGAGTGACTACGAGCAGTACTTC.

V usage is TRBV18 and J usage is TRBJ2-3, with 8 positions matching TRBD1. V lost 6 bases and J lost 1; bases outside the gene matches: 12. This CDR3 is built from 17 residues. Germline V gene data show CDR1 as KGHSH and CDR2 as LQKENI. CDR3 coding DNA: TGTGCCAGCTCCCACCAACGGTCAGGGGGCGGCACAGATACGCAGTATTTT. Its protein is CASSHQRSGGGTDTQYF. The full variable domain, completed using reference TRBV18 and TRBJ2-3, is NAGVMQNPRHLVRRRGQEARLRCSPMKGHSHVYWYRQLPEEGLKFMVYLQKENIIDESGMPKERFSAEFPKEGPSILRIQQVVRGDSAAYFCASSHQRSGGGTDTQYFGPGTRLTVL.

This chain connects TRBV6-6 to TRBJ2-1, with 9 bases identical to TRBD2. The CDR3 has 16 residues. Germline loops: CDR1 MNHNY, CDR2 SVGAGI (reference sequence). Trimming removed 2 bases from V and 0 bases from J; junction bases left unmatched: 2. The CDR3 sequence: CASSYQTSGSYNEQFF. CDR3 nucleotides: TGTGCCAGCAGTTACCAGACTAGCGGCTCCTACAATGAGCAGTTCTTC.

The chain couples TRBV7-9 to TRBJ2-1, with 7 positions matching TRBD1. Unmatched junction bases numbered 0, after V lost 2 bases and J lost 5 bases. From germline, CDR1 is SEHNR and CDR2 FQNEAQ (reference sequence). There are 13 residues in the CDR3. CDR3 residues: CASSLQGDNEQFF. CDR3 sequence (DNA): TGTGCCAGCAGCTTACAGGGGGACAATGAGCAGTTCTTC.

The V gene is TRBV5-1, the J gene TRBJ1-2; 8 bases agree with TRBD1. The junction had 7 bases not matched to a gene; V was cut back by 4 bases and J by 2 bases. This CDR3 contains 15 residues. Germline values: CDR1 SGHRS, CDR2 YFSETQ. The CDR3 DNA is TGCGCCAGCAGCGGGGGACAGGCAGGGAACTATGGCTACACCTTC. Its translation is CASSGGQAGNYGYTF.

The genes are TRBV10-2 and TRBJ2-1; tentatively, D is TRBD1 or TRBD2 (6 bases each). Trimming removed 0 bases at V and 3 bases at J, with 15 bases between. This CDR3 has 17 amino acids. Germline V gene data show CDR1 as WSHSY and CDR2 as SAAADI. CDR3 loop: CASSESIWGAVYNEQFF. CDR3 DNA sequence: TGCGCCAGCAGTGAGTCGATATGGGGGGCTGTCTACAATGAGCAGTTCTTC.

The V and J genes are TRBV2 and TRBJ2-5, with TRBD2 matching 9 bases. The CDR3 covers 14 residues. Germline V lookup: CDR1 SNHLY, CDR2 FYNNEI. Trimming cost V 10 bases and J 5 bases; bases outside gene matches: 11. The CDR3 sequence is CATAFGGRDETQYF. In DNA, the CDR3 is TGTGCCACAGCATTCGGCGGGAGGGACGAGACCCAGTACTTC. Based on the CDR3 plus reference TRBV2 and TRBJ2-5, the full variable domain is EPEVTQTPSHQVTQMGQEVILRCVPISNHLYFYWYRQILGQKVEFLVSFYNNEISEKSEIFDDQFSVERPDGSNFTLKIRSTKLEDSAMYFCATAFGGRDETQYFGPGTRLLVL.

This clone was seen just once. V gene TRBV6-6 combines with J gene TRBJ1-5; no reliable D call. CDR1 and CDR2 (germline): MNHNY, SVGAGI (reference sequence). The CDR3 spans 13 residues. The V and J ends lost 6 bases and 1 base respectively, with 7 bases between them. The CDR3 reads CASSLLSNQPQHF. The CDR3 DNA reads TGTGCCAGCAGCTTATTAAGCAATCAGCCCCAGCATTTT.

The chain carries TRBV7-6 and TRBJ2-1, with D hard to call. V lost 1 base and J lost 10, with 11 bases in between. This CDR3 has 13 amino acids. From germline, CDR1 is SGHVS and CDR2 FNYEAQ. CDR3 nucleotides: TGTGCCAGCAGCTTAGGGGCTGGGTTCGAGCAGTTCTTC. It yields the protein CASSLGAGFEQFF.

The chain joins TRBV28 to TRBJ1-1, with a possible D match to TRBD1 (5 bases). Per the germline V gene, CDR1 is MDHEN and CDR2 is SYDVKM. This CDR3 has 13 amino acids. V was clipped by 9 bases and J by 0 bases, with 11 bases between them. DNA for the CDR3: TGTGCCAGTCACGACAGCATGAACACTGAAGCTTTCTTT. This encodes CASHDSMNTEAFF.

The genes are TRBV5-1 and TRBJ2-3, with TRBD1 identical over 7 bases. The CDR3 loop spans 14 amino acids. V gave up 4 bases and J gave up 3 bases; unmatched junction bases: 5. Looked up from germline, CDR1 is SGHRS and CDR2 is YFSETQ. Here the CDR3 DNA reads TGCGCCAGCAGCATGCGACAGGGTACAGATACGCAGTATTTT. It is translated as CASSMRQGTDTQYF.

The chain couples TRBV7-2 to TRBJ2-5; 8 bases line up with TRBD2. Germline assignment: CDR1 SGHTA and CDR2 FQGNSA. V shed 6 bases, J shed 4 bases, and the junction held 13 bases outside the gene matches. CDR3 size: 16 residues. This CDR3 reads CASSPRGGRWGETQYF. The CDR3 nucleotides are TGTGCCAGCAGTCCCCGGGGGGGCAGGTGGGGAGAGACCCAGTACTTC.